These 13 T cell receptor beta chains came from one sample sequenced in a study of cytomegalovirus exposure and HLA in healthy donors. PCR employed 60 Vbeta and 13 Jbeta primers. The method was immunoSEQ multiplex PCR; TCRdb's version includes in-frame clones alone and lacks a portion of them. The table includes 150,000 to 200,000 clones, approximately 82% detected once. Material: PBMCs. The origin of the receptors is a woman aged 18 to 35 in good health and CMV-seropositive.

The chain combines TRBV9 with TRBJ1-4, with D hard to call. The CDR3 sequence is 13 residues long. Germline CDR1 reads SGDLS; CDR2 reads YYNGEE. V was shortened by 3 bases and J by 4 bases, with 7 bases between the two germline ends. The CDR3 loop reads CASSGPNNEKLFF. Written as DNA, the CDR3 is TGTGCCAGCAGCGGGCCAAATAATGAAAAACTGTTTTTT.

The V gene is TRBV2, the J gene TRBJ1-5; D possibly corresponds to TRBD1 (5 bases). The germline V gene has CDR1 SNHLY and CDR2 FYNNEI. This CDR3 comprises 15 residues. V lost 6 bases, J lost 0 bases, and 12 bases lay in between. The CDR3 here is CASRDTTASNQPQHF. The CDR3 bases are TGTGCCAGCAGAGACACGACAGCTAGCAATCAGCCCCAGCATTTT.

V usage is TRBV5-1 and J usage is TRBJ2-7; a possible D gene is TRBD1 (5 bases). The CDR3 is 14 amino acids. The germline V gene has CDR1 SGHRS and CDR2 YFSETQ. V was clipped by 0 bases and J by 3 bases, with 10 bases between them. The CDR3 protein is CASSLEGQGYEQYF. As DNA, the CDR3 is TGCGCCAGCAGCTTGGAAGGGCAGGGCTACGAGCAGTACTTC.

The rearrangement uses TRBV6-1 and TRBJ1-2; 8 bases match TRBD1. The trim removed 5 bases at V and 3 bases at J, leaving 2 bases unmatched. This CDR3 comprises 13 residues. In germline, CDR1 is MNHNS, CDR2 SASEGT. Here the CDR3 DNA reads TGTGCCAGCAGTCAGACAGGGGACTATGGCTACACCTTC. This sequence encodes CASSQTGDYGYTF.

The chain recombines TRBV6-1 with TRBJ2-1, with 15 positions matching TRBD2. This CDR3 contains 15 residues. The germline gives CDR1 MNHNS, CDR2 SASEGT. V was pared by 8 bases and J by 4 bases, with 3 bases of the junction left unmatched. Here the CDR3 DNA reads TGTGCCAGCTCCGGGACTAGCGGGGGGTACAATGAGCAGTTCTTC. As protein: CASSGTSGGYNEQFF.

This clone was counted only a few times. The chain couples TRBV5-4 to TRBJ1-2, with TRBD1 matching over 8 bases. The V segment lost 3 bases and the J segment 7 bases; nucleotides outside the gene matches: 11. CDR3 length: 15 residues. Looked up from germline, CDR1 is SGHNT and CDR2 is YYREEE (reference sequence). The CDR3 coding sequence is TGTGCCAGCAGCTCCCCGGACAGGGACTCCCTTGGCTACACCTTC. This encodes CASSSPDRDSLGYTF.

The genes are TRBV7-3 and TRBJ2-2, with D uncertain. With 1 base removed from V and 1 base from J, the gap between germline ends came to 7 bases. Germline values: CDR1 SGHTA, CDR2 FQGTGA. The CDR3 has 15 amino acids. CDR3 coding DNA: TGTGCCAGCAGCTTAAGCCTCGGGAACACCGGGGAGCTGTTTTTT. Encoded protein: CASSLSLGNTGELFF.

This clone was seen a handful of times. The rearrangement uses TRBV4-1 and TRBJ2-5, with 7 bases aligning to TRBD2. CDR3 size: 17 residues. V lost 1 base, J lost 1 base, and 9 bases stayed unmatched. Germline V gene sequence: CDR1 MGHRA, CDR2 YSYEKL. The CDR3 nucleotides are TGCGCCAGCAGCCAAGGATCCGTGGGGGGGTCCCAAGAGACCCAGTACTTC. Protein sequence: CASSQGSVGGSQETQYF.

The chain carries TRBV6-5 and TRBJ1-3, with unresolved D. Trimming removed 5 bases at V and 0 bases at J, with 8 bases between. The CDR3 is 14 amino acids. Germline values: CDR1 MNHEY, CDR2 SVGAGI. As DNA, the CDR3 is TGTGCCAGCAGTCTATCTTTCTCTGGAAACACCATATATTTT. It encodes CASSLSFSGNTIYF.

CDR3 nucleotides: TGTGCCAGCAGACTGCCGACGGGGGGCGCGAGCTTGAGAACTGAAGCTTTCTTT. Encoded protein: CASRLPTGGASLRTEAFF. This sequence joins TRBV5-4 and TRBJ1-1; possible D gene TRBD1, 6 bases. Per the germline V gene, CDR1 is SGHNT and CDR2 is YYREEE (reference sequence). V gave up 5 bases and J gave up 5 bases, with 28 bases separating them. CDR3 length: 18 residues.

The rearrangement links TRBV9 to TRBJ1-2; D is unresolved. The V and J ends lost 1 base and 1 base respectively, with 5 bases between them. This CDR3 region has 13 residues. CDR1 and CDR2 (germline): SGDLS, YYNGEE. The DNA for the CDR3 is TGTGCCAGCAGCGTAACAGTTAACTATGGCTACACCTTC. Translated, it gives CASSVTVNYGYTF.

This chain connects TRBV6-5 to TRBJ2-7; TRBD1 agrees at 7 bases. CDR1 and CDR2 (germline): MNHEY, SVGAGI. V was clipped by 5 bases and J by 0 bases; unmatched bases: 7. This CDR3 region has 15 residues. The CDR3 here is CASSVDRPSSYEQYF. In DNA, the CDR3 is TGTGCCAGCAGTGTGGACAGGCCGAGCTCCTACGAGCAGTACTTC.

CDR3 sequence (DNA): TGTGCCAGCAGCATTAGCGGGGGCTCCTACAATGAGCAGTTCTTC. It encodes CASSISGGSYNEQFF. The rearrangement links TRBV5-4 to TRBJ2-1; 9 bases line up with TRBD2. CDR1 is SGHNT and CDR2 is YYREEE in the germline V gene (reference sequence). Germline trimming cut 4 bases from V and 0 bases from J; bases unmatched to any gene: 2. There are 15 residues in the CDR3.